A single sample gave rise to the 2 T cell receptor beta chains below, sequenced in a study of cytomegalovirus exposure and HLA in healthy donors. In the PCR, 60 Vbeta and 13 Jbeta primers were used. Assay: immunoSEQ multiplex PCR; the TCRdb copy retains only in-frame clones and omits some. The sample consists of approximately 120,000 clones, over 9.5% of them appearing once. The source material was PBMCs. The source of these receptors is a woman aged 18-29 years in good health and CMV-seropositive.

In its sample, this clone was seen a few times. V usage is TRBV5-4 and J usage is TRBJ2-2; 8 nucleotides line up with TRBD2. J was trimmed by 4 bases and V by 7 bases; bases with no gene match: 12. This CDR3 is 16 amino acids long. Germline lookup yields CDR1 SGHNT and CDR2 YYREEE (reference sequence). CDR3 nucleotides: TGTGCCAGCGCGTGGGGGGGGAGCGGGGGCACCGGGGAGCTGTTTTTT. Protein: CASAWGGSGGTGELFF.

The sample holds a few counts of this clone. The CDR3 coding sequence is TGTGCCAGCAGTGAAGTTGGGGGGAGGACTGAAGCTTTCTTT. Translating it yields CASSEVGGRTEAFF. The V gene is TRBV2, the J gene TRBJ1-1; tentatively, D is TRBD1 (5 bases). Trimming pared 1 base from V and 5 bases from J, leaving 11 bases between. Germline V gene data show CDR1 as SNHLY and CDR2 as FYNNEI. CDR3 length equals 14 residues.